Listed below are T cell receptor beta chains from one sample, sequenced in a study of chemoradiotherapy in HPV16-positive cancers. The method was immunoSEQ multiplex PCR; TCRdb's version includes in-frame clones alone and lacks a portion of them. This sample has roughly 980 clones, with around 90% found just once. Source: tumor tissue, taken from a patient who underwent chemoradiotherapy. These receptors all come from a human donor with HPV-associated anogenital cancer. Each CDR3 is given with its conserved first and last residue. Each record gives: CDR3 protein, CDR3 DNA, D gene, V gene, clone size, J gene. D genes are given only for firm matches. Expanded clones get a size class; other rows say once, few or many, or leave the size out.

cdr3_aa: CASSLQGPTNEKLFF; cdr3_nt: TGTGCCAGCTCGTTACAGGGTCCGACTAATGAAAAACTGTTTTTT; d_call: .; v_call: TRBV18; clone_size: .; j_call: TRBJ1-4
cdr3_aa: CASSKSGSETQYF; cdr3_nt: TGTGCTAGCAGCAAGAGCGGCTCGGAGACCCAGTACTTC; d_call: .; v_call: TRBV7-7; clone_size: .; j_call: TRBJ2-5
cdr3_aa: CASTNRGGDSNQPQHF; cdr3_nt: TGTGCCAGCACCAACAGGGGGGGCGATAGCAATCAGCCCCAGCATTTT; d_call: TRBD1; v_call: TRBV6-6; clone_size: .; j_call: TRBJ1-5
cdr3_aa: CASSLRGTSGTDTQYF; cdr3_nt: TGTGCCAGCAGCTTACGAGGGACTAGCGGCACAGATACGCAGTATTTT; d_call: TRBD2; v_call: TRBV11-1; clone_size: .; j_call: TRBJ2-3
cdr3_aa: CASSKLAGAGDTQYF; cdr3_nt: TGTGCCAGCAGTAAATTAGCGGGGGCGGGAGATACGCAGTATTTT; d_call: TRBD2; v_call: TRBV6-4; clone_size: .; j_call: TRBJ2-3
cdr3_aa: CASSPGRGVTSGANVLTF; cdr3_nt: TGCGCCAGCAGCCCCGGGCGTGGGGTAACCTCTGGGGCCAACGTCCTGACTTTC; d_call: .; v_call: TRBV5-1; clone_size: .; j_call: TRBJ2-6
cdr3_aa: CASSPRDGDTDTQYF; cdr3_nt: TGTGCCAGCAGCCCCCGGGACGGAGACACAGATACGCAGTATTTT; d_call: .; v_call: TRBV5-5; clone_size: .; j_call: TRBJ2-3
cdr3_aa: CAIMDRVSYEQYF; cdr3_nt: TGTGCCATCATGGACAGGGTCTCCTACGAGCAGTACTTC; d_call: TRBD1; v_call: TRBV10-3; clone_size: .; j_call: TRBJ2-7
cdr3_aa: CASSIDIYGELFF; cdr3_nt: TGTGCCAGTAGTATAGACATTTACGGGGAGCTGTTTTTT; d_call: .; v_call: TRBV19; clone_size: .; j_call: TRBJ2-2
cdr3_aa: CASSGGTRTDTQYF; cdr3_nt: TGTGCCAGCAGTGGTGGGACACGCACAGATACGCAGTATTTT; d_call: .; v_call: TRBV6-1; clone_size: .; j_call: TRBJ2-3
cdr3_aa: CASRLDRVINQPQHF; cdr3_nt: TGTGCCAGTAGACTCGACAGGGTAATCAATCAGCCCCAGCATTTT; d_call: TRBD1; v_call: TRBV19; clone_size: .; j_call: TRBJ1-5
cdr3_aa: CASSLGGTNLEAFF; cdr3_nt: TGTGCCAGCAGCTTAGGGGGCACAAATCTCGAAGCTTTCTTT; d_call: .; v_call: TRBV11-3; clone_size: .; j_call: TRBJ1-1
cdr3_aa: CASRSEDGGAYEQYF; cdr3_nt: TGTGCCAGCAGGTCCGAAGACGGGGGGGCCTACGAGCAGTACTTC; d_call: TRBD2; v_call: TRBV6-5; clone_size: once; j_call: TRBJ2-7
cdr3_aa: CASRTSVNTEAFF; cdr3_nt: TGTGCCAGCAGGACCTCAGTGAACACTGAAGCTTTCTTT; d_call: .; v_call: TRBV6-6; clone_size: .; j_call: TRBJ1-1
cdr3_aa: CAWNGQAYSSPLHF; cdr3_nt: TGTGCCTGGAACGGCCAGGCCTACAGTTCACCCCTCCACTTT; d_call: .; v_call: TRBV30; clone_size: few; j_call: TRBJ1-6
cdr3_aa: CASNPGVPKLYGYTF; cdr3_nt: TGTGCCAGCAATCCTGGGGTACCCAAATTATATGGCTACACCTTC; d_call: .; v_call: TRBV7-9; clone_size: .; j_call: TRBJ1-2
cdr3_aa: CASSLAGQRGYNTIYF; cdr3_nt: TGCGCCAGCAGCTTGGCCGGACAGAGAGGGTACAACACCATATATTTT; d_call: .; v_call: TRBV5-1; clone_size: .; j_call: TRBJ1-3
cdr3_aa: CASSAGLSNQPQHF; cdr3_nt: TGTGCCAGCAGTGCAGGCCTTAGCAATCAGCCCCAGCATTTT; d_call: .; v_call: TRBV2; clone_size: .; j_call: TRBJ1-5
cdr3_aa: CASSSTENTEAFF; cdr3_nt: TGTGCCAGCAGCTCCACTGAGAACACTGAAGCTTTCTTT; d_call: .; v_call: TRBV11-2; clone_size: .; j_call: TRBJ1-1
cdr3_aa: CASSDGGRGESSGYTF; cdr3_nt: TGTGCCAGCAGTGACGGCGGGAGGGGAGAGTCTTCTGGCTACACCTTC; d_call: .; v_call: TRBV6-4; clone_size: .; j_call: TRBJ1-2
cdr3_aa: CASSFGQRNYGYTF; cdr3_nt: TGCGCCAGCAGCTTCGGACAGAGGAACTATGGCTACACCTTC; d_call: .; v_call: TRBV5-1; clone_size: few; j_call: TRBJ1-2
cdr3_aa: CASSLTGANEQFF; cdr3_nt: TGTGCCAGCAGCTTAACAGGGGCAAATGAGCAGTTCTTC; d_call: TRBD1; v_call: TRBV11-3; clone_size: .; j_call: TRBJ2-1
cdr3_aa: CASSPSVPSYNEQFF; cdr3_nt: TGTGCCAGCAGTCCCTCGGTCCCTTCCTACAATGAGCAGTTCTTC; d_call: .; v_call: TRBV2; clone_size: .; j_call: TRBJ2-1
cdr3_aa: CASSQDGRDNSPLHF; cdr3_nt: TGCGCCAGCAGCCAAGACGGACGGGATAATTCACCCCTCCACTTT; d_call: .; v_call: TRBV4-3; clone_size: .; j_call: TRBJ1-6
cdr3_aa: CAWAGTNSPLHF; cdr3_nt: TGTGCCTGGGCGGGGACTAATTCACCCCTCCACTTT; d_call: .; v_call: TRBV2; clone_size: .; j_call: TRBJ1-6
cdr3_aa: CASSELAGGQETQYF; cdr3_nt: TGTGCCAGCAGTGAACTAGCGGGGGGGCAAGAGACCCAGTACTTC; d_call: TRBD2; v_call: TRBV6-1; clone_size: .; j_call: TRBJ2-5
cdr3_aa: CASSLFREVTTGELFF; cdr3_nt: TGTGCCAGCAGTTTATTTCGGGAGGTAACAACCGGGGAGCTGTTTTTT; d_call: TRBD2; v_call: TRBV28; clone_size: .; j_call: TRBJ2-2
cdr3_aa: CAISVAGLTLDLSEQYF; cdr3_nt: TGTGCCATCAGTGTTGCGGGACTTACTCTGGACCTCTCCGAGCAGTACTTC; d_call: .; v_call: TRBV10-3; clone_size: once; j_call: TRBJ2-7
cdr3_aa: CASSQDQTGVLRGKLFF; cdr3_nt: TGCGCCAGCAGCCAAGATCAAACGGGGGTATTAAGGGGAAAACTGTTTTTT; d_call: .; v_call: TRBV4-3; clone_size: .; j_call: TRBJ1-4
cdr3_aa: CASSQGLHQPQHF; cdr3_nt: TGTGCCAGCAGCCAAGGGTTACATCAGCCCCAGCATTTT; d_call: .; v_call: TRBV7-2; clone_size: .; j_call: TRBJ1-5
cdr3_aa: CASSLARDRGPWEQYF; cdr3_nt: TGTGCCAGCAGCTTAGCGCGGGACAGGGGGCCCTGGGAGCAGTACTTC; d_call: TRBD1; v_call: TRBV7-8; clone_size: .; j_call: TRBJ2-7
cdr3_aa: CASSFLRGSNSPLHF; cdr3_nt: TGTGCCAGCAGTTTTCTGAGGGGGAGTAATTCACCCCTCCACTTT; d_call: .; v_call: TRBV6-6; clone_size: .; j_call: TRBJ1-6
cdr3_aa: CASSQDSGLAGGQETQYF; cdr3_nt: TGCGCCAGCAGCCAAGATTCGGGTCTAGCGGGGGGCCAAGAGACCCAGTACTTC; d_call: TRBD2; v_call: TRBV4-1; clone_size: once; j_call: TRBJ2-5